The T cell receptor (beta chain) under discussion was sequenced for a study of blood T cell repertoires in COVID-19. Measured with immunoSEQ multiplex PCR; TCRdb has only the in-frame clones, and not every one. The sample holds about 430,000 clones, approximately 90% seen once. Ages ranged from about 18 to 89 years, with residence in some 25 US areas. This clone has just a few counts. There are 14 residues in the CDR3. The V and J ends lost 1 base and 0 bases respectively, with 7 bases between them. CDR1 MGHRA and CDR2 YSYEKL come from the germline V gene. The source material was PBMCs or T cells enriched from blood (not recorded which). This sequence joins TRBV4-1 and TRBJ2-7; D ambiguous. This clonotype originated in a woman aged 18 to 35 who had been exposed to COVID-19. CDR3 residues: CASSQARSSYEQYF. CDR3 bases: TGCGCCAGCAGCCAAGCTCGGAGCTCCTACGAGCAGTACTTC.